Shown below are 23 T cell receptor beta chains from a single sample sequenced in a study of cytomegalovirus exposure and HLA in healthy donors. It was with 60 Vbeta and 13 Jbeta primers that the PCR ran. Here immunoSEQ multiplex PCR was the method, and the copy in TCRdb shows in-frame clones only, minus some. The sample shows 55,000 to 65,000 clones, more than 65% of them seen only once. The material sequenced was PBMCs. Receptors were obtained from a woman under 40 in good health and CMV-seronegative.

This chain links TRBV19 with TRBJ2-6, with no clear D. Germline assignment: CDR1 LNHDA and CDR2 SQIVND (reference sequence). The CDR3 spans 14 residues. The ends were cut back, 7 bases at V and 0 bases at J, with 7 bases in the middle. The DNA for the CDR3 is TGTGCCAGTACCCAGGTCTCTGGGGCCAACGTCCTGACTTTC. Its translation: CASTQVSGANVLTF.

The gene calls are TRBV5-1 and TRBJ2-3; 14 positions match TRBD2. Germline V gives CDR1 SGHRS, CDR2 YFSETQ. The V gene end was trimmed by 0 bases and the J gene end by 1 base; junction bases not matched to a gene: 1. This CDR3 region has 17 residues. As DNA, the CDR3 is TGCGCCAGCAGCTTGGGACTAGCGGGAGGGGGCACAGATACGCAGTATTTT. Translated: CASSLGLAGGGTDTQYF.

The chain has TRBV5-8 and TRBJ2-3; 12 positions match TRBD2. Trimming took 4 bases from V and 3 from J; bases not matched to a gene: 9. The CDR3 sequence is 17 residues long. Germline V lookup: CDR1 SGHTS, CDR2 YDEGEE. CDR3 coding DNA: TGTGCCAGCAGCGTTCTAGCGGGAGGGCCGGAGACAGATACGCAGTATTTT. It is translated as CASSVLAGGPETDTQYF.

The chain joins TRBV15 to TRBJ1-5; D gene unclear. CDR3 length: 16 amino acids. Germline values: CDR1 LNHNV, CDR2 YYDKDF (reference sequence). V dropped 2 bases and J dropped 6 bases, with 17 bases sitting between them. In nucleotides, the CDR3 is TGTGCCACCAGCAGACCCGGCGGGGAGGCGGGTCAGCCCCAGCATTTT. Protein sequence: CATSRPGGEAGQPQHF.

This chain joins TRBV7-2 and TRBJ2-1; D unresolved. The CDR3 length is 16 residues. V gave up 2 bases and J gave up 2 bases, with 13 bases separating them. In germline, CDR1 is SGHTA, CDR2 FQGNSA. CDR3 DNA sequence: TGTGCCAGCAGCTTATCCTCGCTTAGTCCCTACAATGAGCAGTTCTTC. Translating gives CASSLSSLSPYNEQFF.

In DNA, the CDR3 is TGTGCCACCGGACAGGGGGCGTATGGCTACACCTTC. Translating it yields CATGQGAYGYTF. The chain employs TRBV30 and TRBJ1-2, with 11 bases fitting TRBD1. V lost 8 bases, J lost 5 bases, and 4 bases stayed unmatched. The CDR3 sequence is 12 residues long. Germline V CDR1 and CDR2: GTSNPN, SVGIG (reference sequence).

This clone was seen only a few times. CDR3 DNA sequence: TGTGCCAGCAGCACTATGACAGGGGTGAGGGAAAAACTGTTTTTT. It codes for CASSTMTGVREKLFF. The chain combines TRBV5-6 with TRBJ1-4; 8 bases fit TRBD1. The CDR3 runs 15 residues. V shed 4 bases, J shed 8 bases, and the junction held 10 bases outside the gene matches. CDR1 is SGHDT and CDR2 is YYEEEE in the germline V gene.

This chain joins TRBV19 and TRBJ2-2; 11 positions match TRBD2. V lost 6 bases to trimming and J lost 3 bases; unmatched junction nucleotides: 12. CDR3 length: 18 residues. Germline V CDR1 and CDR2: LNHDA, SQIVND (reference sequence). The CDR3 DNA reads TGTGCCAGTAGCGTACCTCCCGCTAGCGGGAGGTACACCGGGGAGCTGTTTTTT. Translation: CASSVPPASGRYTGELFF.

CDR3 DNA sequence: TGTGCCAGCAGTTTAAAGGAGGACAGTCTAAGGTATTCACCCCTCCACTTT. Translation gives CASSLKEDSLRYSPLHF. The chain links TRBV27 to TRBJ1-6; tentatively, D is TRBD1 (6 bases). The CDR3 is made up of 17 amino acids. Germline V gene data show CDR1 as MNHEY and CDR2 as SMNVEV (reference sequence). V was pared by 2 bases and J by 8 bases, with 19 bases between.

About this clone: The identical CDR3 is also encoded by other nucleotide sequences in the sample. The gene calls are TRBV5-1 and TRBJ1-1, with D tentatively TRBD1 (6 bases). V was clipped by 3 bases and J by 2 bases, with 8 bases between them. Germline V gives CDR1 SGHRS, CDR2 YFSETQ. The CDR3 runs 13 residues. The CDR3 loop reads CASSSQGNTEAFF. The CDR3 coding sequence is TGCGCCAGCAGCTCACAGGGTAACACTGAAGCTTTCTTT.

V gene TRBV28 combines with J gene TRBJ2-5, with D unclear. V was clipped by 2 bases and J by 4 bases, with 14 bases between them. Germline lookup yields CDR1 MDHEN and CDR2 SYDVKM. The CDR3 loop spans 15 amino acids. The CDR3 loop is CASSLKLSSGETQYF. As DNA, the CDR3 is TGTGCCAGCAGTTTAAAACTAAGCAGTGGAGAGACCCAGTACTTC.

Written as DNA, the CDR3 is TGTGCCAGTACCACGGTGGGACAGGGAGTCACTGAAGCTTTCTTT. Its translation: CASTTVGQGVTEAFF. The J gene is TRBJ1-1, the V gene TRBV19; 9 bases align to TRBD1. The germline gives CDR1 LNHDA, CDR2 SQIVND (reference sequence). The junction had 10 bases not matched to a gene; V was cut back by 7 bases and J by 4 bases. The CDR3 spans 15 residues.

In the case of this clone: This sample also contains other DNA sequences that code for the same CDR3. The chain joins TRBV19 to TRBJ1-4, with a possible D match to TRBD1 (6 bases). This CDR3 is 15 amino acids long. V gave up 2 bases and J gave up 5 bases, with 12 bases separating them. Germline assignment: CDR1 LNHDA and CDR2 SQIVND (reference sequence). The CDR3 DNA reads TGTGCCAGTAGTATAAGGAACAGGGCGAATGAAAAACTGTTTTTT. It translates to CASSIRNRANEKLFF.

A single count supports this clone. This chain links TRBV4-3 with TRBJ1-2; D is unclear. V lost 5 bases, J lost 8 bases, and 15 bases lay in between. The length of the CDR3 is 13 residues. Per the germline V gene, CDR1 is LGHNA and CDR2 is YSLEER. The CDR3: CASSKRGIGGYTF. CDR3 sequence (DNA): TGCGCCAGCAGCAAACGGGGAATCGGCGGCTACACCTTC.

This clone has just one count. The chain links TRBV29-1 to TRBJ2-2; D might be TRBD1 (6 bases). From germline, CDR1 is SQVTM and CDR2 ANQGSEA. The germline V and J ends were trimmed by 1 base and 7 bases, with 10 bases remaining between them. The CDR3 runs 13 residues. CDR3: CSVEAGANGELFF. The DNA of the CDR3 is TGCAGCGTTGAAGCAGGGGCAAACGGGGAGCTGTTTTTT.

The chain carries TRBV25-1 and TRBJ2-3; 8 nucleotides agree with TRBD2. Germline V gene sequence: CDR1 MGHDK, CDR2 SYGVNS. V trimming: 6 bases; J trimming: 5 bases; junction bases outside the gene matches: 10. The CDR3 is 15 residues long. DNA for the CDR3: TGTGCCAGCAGGTCAGCGGGAGAACCAGGAGATACGCAGTATTTT. The encoded protein is CASRSAGEPGDTQYF.

This rearrangement joins TRBV7-2 to TRBJ1-1; TRBD1 matches at 10 bases. J was trimmed by 4 bases and V by 3 bases; bases with no gene match: 8. The CDR3 is 16 amino acids. The germline CDR1 and CDR2 sequences are SGHTA and FQGNSA. The chain's CDR3 is CASSFGTGELRTEAFF. The CDR3, as DNA: TGTGCCAGCAGCTTCGGGACAGGGGAATTGCGCACTGAAGCTTTCTTT.

As DNA, the CDR3 is TGTGCCAGCAGTTTATCGGAGCGGGGGGCATACAATGAGCAGTTCTTC. It translates to CASSLSERGAYNEQFF. The chain combines TRBV27 with TRBJ2-1; 9 nucleotides match TRBD2. CDR3 length equals 16 residues. The germline V gene has CDR1 MNHEY and CDR2 SMNVEV (reference sequence). The ends lost 0 bases at V and 4 bases at J; junction bases unmatched: 4.

The rearrangement joins TRBV14 to TRBJ1-4; 8 bases are a match to TRBD1. The CDR3 totals 14 residues. CDR1 SGHDN and CDR2 FVKESK come from the germline V gene. V lost 4 bases, J lost 5 bases, and 3 bases stayed unmatched. The CDR3 coding sequence is TGTGCCAGCAGCCCCGGGACAGGAAATGAAAAACTGTTTTTT. It yields the protein CASSPGTGNEKLFF.

This chain links TRBV6-1 with TRBJ1-3; TRBD1 matches at 8 bases. CDR3 length: 15 residues. V shed 8 bases and J 0 bases; nucleotides not matched to a gene: 6. Germline V gives CDR1 MNHNS, CDR2 SASEGT. In nucleotides, the CDR3 is TGTGCCAGCTCGGGACAGGTTATCTCTGGAAACACCATATATTTT. It codes for CASSGQVISGNTIYF.

This chain joins TRBV5-1 and TRBJ2-2, with D perhaps matching TRBD1 (6 bases). CDR3 length equals 16 residues. The V end lost 2 bases, the J end lost 6 bases, and 17 bases lay between the germline ends. Germline V gene sequence: CDR1 SGHRS, CDR2 YFSETQ. CDR3 residues: CASSFTGTTAAGELFF. CDR3 nucleotides: TGCGCCAGCAGCTTCACCGGGACAACAGCGGCCGGGGAGCTGTTTTTT. Drawing the rest from reference TRBV5-1 and TRBJ2-2, the complete variable domain is KAGVTQTPRYLIKTRGQQVTLSCSPISGHRSVSWYQQTPGQGLQFLFEYFSETQRNKGNFPGRFSGRQFSNSRSEMNVSTLELGDSALYLCASSFTGTTAAGELFFGEGSRLTVL.

V and J are TRBV7-2 and TRBJ2-3; 11 positions match TRBD2. With V trimmed by 4 bases and J by 3 bases, 3 bases remained unmatched. The length of the CDR3 is 15 residues. The germline gives CDR1 SGHTA, CDR2 FQGNSA. The CDR3 DNA sequence: TGTGCCAGCAGCTCACTAGCGGGAGCGACAGATACGCAGTATTTT. Translation gives CASSSLAGATDTQYF.

This chain joins TRBV5-4 and TRBJ2-7; D uncertain. V was pared by 0 bases and J by 5 bases, with 9 bases between. The germline V gene has CDR1 SGHNT and CDR2 YYREEE (reference sequence). This CDR3 has 13 residues. For the CDR3, the DNA is TGTGCCAGCAGCTTGGCCCTTCTCGACGAGCAGTACTTC. Translating gives CASSLALLDEQYF.